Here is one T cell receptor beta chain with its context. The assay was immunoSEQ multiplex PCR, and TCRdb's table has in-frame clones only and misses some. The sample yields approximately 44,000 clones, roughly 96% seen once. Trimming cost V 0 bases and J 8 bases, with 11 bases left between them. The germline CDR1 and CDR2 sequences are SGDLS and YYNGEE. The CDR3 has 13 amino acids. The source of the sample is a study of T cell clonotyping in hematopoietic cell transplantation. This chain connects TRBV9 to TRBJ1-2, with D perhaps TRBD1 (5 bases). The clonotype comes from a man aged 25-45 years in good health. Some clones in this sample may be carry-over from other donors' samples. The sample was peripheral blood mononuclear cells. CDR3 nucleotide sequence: TGTGCCAGCAGCGTAGAGGAGGGGAGCGGCTACACCTTC. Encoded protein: CASSVEEGSGYTF.